Listed here are 14 T cell receptor beta chains from one sample, sequenced in a study of blood T cell repertoires in COVID-19. Clones were sequenced by immunoSEQ multiplex PCR, and TCRdb holds only the in-frame ones, with some missing. The sample consists of under 120,000 clones, 85% to 90% of them appearing once. Sequenced: peripheral blood. The receptor set was obtained from a woman aged 80 or older with acute or convalescent COVID-19.

The CDR3 loop reads CASSSGNNEKLFF. CDR3 in DNA: TGCGCCAGCAGCTCAGGAAATAATGAAAAACTGTTTTTT. The chain carries TRBV5-1 and TRBJ1-4; D not certain. V shed 3 bases and J shed 4 bases, with 7 bases lying between them. The germline V gene has CDR1 SGHRS and CDR2 YFSETQ. The CDR3 has 13 amino acids.

The chain combines TRBV11-2 with TRBJ2-2, with 10 bases aligning to TRBD1. J gave up 5 bases and V 1 base, and 4 bases lay outside the gene matches. The CDR3 consists of 16 residues. The germline V gene has CDR1 SGHAT and CDR2 FQNNGV. Written as DNA, the CDR3 is TGTGCCAGCAGCTTAGCGGGGGGACAGGGGACCGGGGAGCTGTTTTTT. This sequence encodes CASSLAGGQGTGELFF. The whole variable domain, remainder taken from reference TRBV11-2 and TRBJ2-2, is EAGVAQSPRYKIIEKRQSVAFWCNPISGHATLYWYQQILGQGPKLLIQFQNNGVVDDSQLPKDRFSAERLKGVDSTLKIQPAKLEDSAVYLCASSLAGGQGTGELFFGEGSRLTVL.

The chain has TRBV3-1 (or the pseudogene TRBV3-2) and TRBJ2-7; 8 positions agree with TRBD2. V was pared by 0 bases and J by 0 bases, with 1 base of the junction left unmatched. Germline V CDR1 and CDR2: LGHDT, YNNKEL (reference sequence). CDR3 length: 15 residues. The CDR3 coding sequence is TGTGCCAGCAGCCAAGATGGGACTAGCTCCTACGAGCAGTACTTC. This translates into CASSQDGTSSYEQYF.

V is TRBV6-5 and J is TRBJ2-4, with 7 bases that match TRBD1. The CDR3 has 15 residues. Trimming cost V 2 bases and J 9 bases; bases outside gene matches: 10. Germline-derived CDR1 and CDR2 are MNHEY and SVGAGI. CDR3 DNA sequence: TGTGCCAGCAGTTACAACTCGGCAGGGGGTAGCATTCAGTACTTC. Its protein product is CASSYNSAGGSIQYF.

The rearrangement links TRBV5-1 to TRBJ1-2, with TRBD1 as a possible D gene (6 bases). From germline, CDR1 is SGHRS and CDR2 YFSETQ. The length of the CDR3 is 15 residues. The V end lost 3 bases, the J end lost 0 bases, and 12 bases lay between the germline ends. CDR3 in amino acids: CASSSDSLPNYGYTF. DNA of the CDR3: TGCGCCAGCAGCTCGGACAGTCTCCCTAACTATGGCTACACCTTC.

The chain recombines TRBV11-2 with TRBJ2-7; 8 nucleotides align to TRBD1. The length of the CDR3 is 13 residues. V lost 3 bases, J lost 3 bases, and 1 base stayed unmatched. Germline values: CDR1 SGHAT, CDR2 FQNNGV. The CDR3 nucleotides are TGTGCCAGCAGCTTCGGGACAGGCTACGAGCAGTACTTC. This gives the protein CASSFGTGYEQYF.

The rearrangement links TRBV7-7 to TRBJ2-3; D remains unclear. Trimming pared 0 bases from V and 0 bases from J, leaving 4 bases between. Germline values: CDR1 SSHAT, CDR2 FNYEAQ (reference sequence). There are 14 residues in the CDR3. The DNA for the CDR3 is TGTGCCAGCAGCTTAGCCGGTAGCACAGATACGCAGTATTTT. It is translated as CASSLAGSTDTQYF.

This chain connects TRBV10-3 to TRBJ2-7; tentatively, D is TRBD1 (5 bases). In germline, CDR1 is ENHRY, CDR2 SYGVKD. V lost 4 bases to trimming and J lost 2 bases, with 21 bases between them. The CDR3 is 17 amino acids. CDR3 loop: CAISAQTAGFYAYEQYF. CDR3 bases: TGTGCCATCAGTGCACAAACCGCAGGGTTTTACGCCTACGAGCAGTACTTC.

The CDR3: CASSPTSGGSYEQYF. DNA for the CDR3: TGTGCCAGCAGCCCTACTAGCGGGGGCTCCTACGAGCAGTACTTC. The rearrangement joins TRBV3-1 (or the pseudogene TRBV3-2) to TRBJ2-7; 11 bases map to TRBD2. The CDR3 runs to 15 residues. Germline lookup yields CDR1 LGHDT and CDR2 YNNKEL (reference sequence). The ends lost 4 bases at V and 0 bases at J; junction bases unmatched: 2.

The genes are TRBV18 and TRBJ1-5; the D is unclear. CDR1 is KGHSH, CDR2 LQKENI, per germline. The CDR3 loop spans 14 amino acids. V lost 3 bases and J 3 bases, leaving 9 bases between the germline ends. The CDR3 spells CASSPVQTNQPQHF. DNA for the CDR3: TGTGCCAGCTCACCGGTACAGACCAATCAGCCCCAGCATTTT.

This chain links TRBV21-1 with TRBJ2-7; TRBD1, as called in the table, went unchecked against the DNA. TRBV21-1 is noted as a pseudogene. The CDR3 sequence is 15 residues long. For the CDR3, the DNA is TGTGCCAGCAGCAAGAAACAGGGAAGCTCCTACGAGCAGTACTTC. Translation: CASSKKQGSSYEQYF.

The chain links TRBV9 to TRBJ2-7; D unclear. V was clipped by 4 bases and J by 2 bases, with 13 bases between them. CDR1 is SGDLS and CDR2 is YYNGEE in the germline V gene. The CDR3 is 14 amino acids. CDR3: CASSPRGDPYEQYF. CDR3 nucleotide sequence: TGTGCCAGCAGCCCCAGAGGTGACCCCTACGAGCAGTACTTC.

This rearrangement joins TRBV3-1 (or the pseudogene TRBV3-2) to TRBJ2-5; possible D gene TRBD1, 5 bases. Trimming shortened V by 0 bases and J by 5 bases, and 10 bases separated the two germline ends. Germline values: CDR1 LGHDT, CDR2 YNNKEL (reference sequence). The CDR3 has 14 residues. CDR3 residues: CASSQDVGAETQYF. The CDR3 nucleotides are TGTGCCAGCAGCCAAGACGTAGGGGCGGAGACCCAGTACTTC.

This clone was seen only once. This sequence joins TRBV25-1 and TRBJ1-1; D gene uncertain. Germline CDR1 is MGHDK and CDR2 is SYGVNS. Between the trimmed V and J ends, which lost 1 base and 1 base, there was a span of 7 bases. This CDR3 is 14 amino acids long. CDR3 sequence reads: CASSELAGNTEAFF. The CDR3 DNA reads as TGTGCCAGCAGTGAATTGGCGGGGAACACTGAAGCTTTCTTT.